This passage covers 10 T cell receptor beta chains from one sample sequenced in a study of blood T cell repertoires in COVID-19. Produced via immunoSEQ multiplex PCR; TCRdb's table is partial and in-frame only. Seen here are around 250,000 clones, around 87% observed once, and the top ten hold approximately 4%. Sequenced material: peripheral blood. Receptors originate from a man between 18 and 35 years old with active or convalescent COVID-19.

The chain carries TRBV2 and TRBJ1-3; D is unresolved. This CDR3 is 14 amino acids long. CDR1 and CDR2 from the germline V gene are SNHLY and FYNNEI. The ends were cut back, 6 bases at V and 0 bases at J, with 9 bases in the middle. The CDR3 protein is CASSRESSGNTIYF. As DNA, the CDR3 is TGTGCCAGCAGCCGAGAAAGCTCTGGAAACACCATATATTTT.

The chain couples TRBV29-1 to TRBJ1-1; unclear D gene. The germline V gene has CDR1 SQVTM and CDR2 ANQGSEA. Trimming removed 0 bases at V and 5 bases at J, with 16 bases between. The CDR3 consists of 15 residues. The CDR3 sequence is CSVEDSISGGTEAFF. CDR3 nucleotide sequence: TGCAGCGTTGAAGATTCGATCTCCGGAGGGACTGAAGCTTTCTTT.

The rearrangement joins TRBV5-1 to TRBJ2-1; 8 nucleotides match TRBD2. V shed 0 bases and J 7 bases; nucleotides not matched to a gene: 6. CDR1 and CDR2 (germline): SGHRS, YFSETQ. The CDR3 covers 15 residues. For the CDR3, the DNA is TGCGCCAGCAGCTTGGTGCCCGGGGGGGTTAATGAGCAGTTCTTC. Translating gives CASSLVPGGVNEQFF.

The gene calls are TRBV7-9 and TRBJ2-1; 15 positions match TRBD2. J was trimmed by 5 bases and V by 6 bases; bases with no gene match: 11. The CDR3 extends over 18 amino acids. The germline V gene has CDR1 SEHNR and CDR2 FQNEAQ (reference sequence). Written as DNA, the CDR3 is TGTGCCAGCAGACTATCACGGACTAGCGGGGGGGACGACAATGAGCAGTTCTTC. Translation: CASRLSRTSGGDDNEQFF.

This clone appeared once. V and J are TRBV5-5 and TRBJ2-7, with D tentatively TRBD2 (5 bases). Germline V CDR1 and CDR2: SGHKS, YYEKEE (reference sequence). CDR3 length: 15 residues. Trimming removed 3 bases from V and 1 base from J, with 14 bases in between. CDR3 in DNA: TGTGCCAGCAGCTGGGAGAGGGCGGCTTCCTACGAGCAGTACTTC. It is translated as CASSWERAASYEQYF.

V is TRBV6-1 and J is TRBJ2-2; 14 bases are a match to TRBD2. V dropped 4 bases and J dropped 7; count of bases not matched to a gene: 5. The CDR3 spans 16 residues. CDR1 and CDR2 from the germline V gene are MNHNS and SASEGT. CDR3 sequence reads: CASSVTSGGALGELFF. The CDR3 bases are TGTGCCAGCAGTGTGACTAGCGGGGGGGCACTCGGGGAGCTGTTTTTT.

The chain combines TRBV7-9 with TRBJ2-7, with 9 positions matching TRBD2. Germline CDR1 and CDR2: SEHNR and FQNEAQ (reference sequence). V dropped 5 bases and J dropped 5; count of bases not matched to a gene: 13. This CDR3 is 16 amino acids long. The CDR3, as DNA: TGTGCCAGCAGCACCTGGGCTGGCGGGAGGGCCCACGAGCAGTACTTC. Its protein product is CASSTWAGGRAHEQYF.

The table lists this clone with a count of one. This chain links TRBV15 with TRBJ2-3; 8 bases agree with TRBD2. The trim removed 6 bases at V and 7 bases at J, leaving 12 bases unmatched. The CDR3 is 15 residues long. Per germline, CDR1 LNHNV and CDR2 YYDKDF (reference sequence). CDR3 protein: CATRSAAGEINTQYF. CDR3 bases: TGTGCCACCAGGAGTGCAGCGGGGGAGATTAATACGCAGTATTTT.

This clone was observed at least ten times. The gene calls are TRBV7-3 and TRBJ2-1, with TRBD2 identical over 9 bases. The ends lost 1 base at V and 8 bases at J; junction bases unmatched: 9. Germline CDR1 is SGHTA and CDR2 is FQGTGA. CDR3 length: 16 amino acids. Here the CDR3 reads CASSLKAGGPTHEQFF. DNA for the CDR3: TGTGCCAGCAGCTTAAAGGCGGGAGGGCCAACCCATGAGCAGTTCTTC.

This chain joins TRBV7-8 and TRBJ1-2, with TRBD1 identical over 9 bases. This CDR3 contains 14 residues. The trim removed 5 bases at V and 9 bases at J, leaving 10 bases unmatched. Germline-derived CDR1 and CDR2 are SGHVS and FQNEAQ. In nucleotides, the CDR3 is TGTGCCAGCAGCCCGCCGGGACAGGGAAGTCGCTACACCTTC. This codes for CASSPPGQGSRYTF.